The 9 T cell receptor beta chains below were found in one sample sequenced in a study of identical twins (TCRdb year 2016). The receptor library was made with 5' RACE. The listed sequencing device is Illumina HiSeq 2000. The public reads were run again by TCRdb, first through fastp at Q25 and then through MiXCR, and only productive beta chains were kept. Every CDR3 protein is listed once, alongside the most common genes and DNA of its rows. The sample table contains around 280,000 distinct CDR3 sequences; only one count was recorded for approximately 8% of them. 2.1% of the sample is taken by the ten largest. In addition, the sample was reused for a study of yellow fever vaccine responses in identical twins.

The source material was memory (CD45RO+) T cells sorted from blood. The cell subset or site tag for this specimen amounts to: CD45RO+ enriched T cells. These receptors all stem from a woman younger than 30 in good health.

This sequence joins TRBV2 and TRBJ2-5, with 7 bases lining up with TRBD1. The CDR3 has 15 amino acids. Germline V gene data show CDR1 as SNHLY and CDR2 as FYNNEI. Trimming cost V 6 bases and J 2 bases; bases outside gene matches: 9. CDR3: CASRVGQVSQETQYF. CDR3 sequence (DNA): TGTGCCAGCAGGGTAGGACAGGTCTCGCAAGAGACCCAGTACTTC.

In nucleotides, the CDR3 is TGTGCCAGCAGTGAGCTAGGGTCCTACGAGCAGTACTTC. Its protein product is CASSELGSYEQYF. V and J are TRBV25-1 and TRBJ2-7; no clear D. The CDR3 consists of 13 residues. Germline lookup yields CDR1 MGHDK and CDR2 SYGVNS. Trimming shortened V by 3 bases and J by 1 base, and 7 bases separated the two germline ends.

The sample holds a few counts of this clonotype. This chain joins TRBV2 and TRBJ1-1, with TRBD1 as a possible D gene (6 bases). CDR1 and CDR2 from the germline V gene are SNHLY and FYNNEI. V shed 5 bases and J shed 4 bases, with 17 bases lying between them. The CDR3 contains 15 residues. CDR3 amino acids: CASSTSTGSGTEAFF. CDR3 in DNA: TGTGCCAGCAGTACAAGTACAGGGAGCGGCACTGAAGCTTTCTTT.

V is TRBV20-1 and J is TRBJ2-3; no definite D call. The CDR3 covers 12 residues. The V end was cut by 3 bases, the J end by 2 bases, with 6 bases between. Germline V lookup: CDR1 DFQATT, CDR2 SNEGSKA (reference sequence). For the CDR3, the DNA is TGCAGTGCTAGGATCTCCACAGATACGCAGTATTTT. It encodes CSARISTDTQYF.

This clonotype was found many times. The chain couples TRBV12-3 or TRBV12-4 to TRBJ1-4; tentative D call: TRBD1 (5 bases). The ends were cut back, 6 bases at V and 6 bases at J, with 17 bases in the middle. The CDR3 is 15 residues long. The CDR3, as DNA: TGTGCCAGCAGACAACCCGGGACCCTTGATGAAAAACTGTTTTTT. As protein: CASRQPGTLDEKLFF.

This clonotype was counted a few times. The chain combines TRBV6-1 with TRBJ2-4; 10 nucleotides agree with TRBD1. With 5 bases clipped from V and 2 bases from J, the junction kept 3 bases outside the gene matches. This CDR3 is built from 15 residues. Germline lookup yields CDR1 MNHNS and CDR2 SASEGT. The CDR3 nucleotides are TGTGCCAGCAGTACGGACAGGGGGTCCAAAAACATTCAGTACTTC. Residues: CASSTDRGSKNIQYF.

This clonotype was recorded at least ten times. The V call is TRBV2, the J call TRBJ2-1, with 13 bases lining up with TRBD2. This CDR3 has 16 residues. Germline lookup yields CDR1 SNHLY and CDR2 FYNNEI. Unmatched junction bases numbered 4, after V lost 6 bases and J lost 2 bases. CDR3 sequence (DNA): TGTGCCAGCAGCCGGACTAGCGGGGGAACCTACAATGAGCAGTTCTTC. Its translation is CASSRTSGGTYNEQFF.

This clonotype was recorded many times. The chain couples TRBV7-9 to TRBJ2-4; 11 nucleotides align to TRBD2. CDR1 and CDR2 (germline): SEHNR, FQNEAQ (reference sequence). The junction had 1 base not matched to a gene; V was cut back by 0 bases and J by 0 bases. This CDR3 is built from 17 residues. CDR3 DNA sequence: TGTGCCAGCAGCTTAGCACTAGCGGGGGCAGCCAAAAACATTCAGTACTTC. Residues: CASSLALAGAAKNIQYF.

This clonotype was seen a few times. V gene TRBV24-1 combines with J gene TRBJ2-3; either TRBD1 or TRBD2 may supply D (6 bases each). V lost 6 bases, J lost 4 bases, and 13 bases lay in between. CDR1 and CDR2 (germline): KGHDR, SFDVKD. The CDR3 consists of 14 residues. The CDR3 sequence is CATSTGGAADTQYF. The CDR3 nucleotides are TGTGCCACCAGTACCGGGGGCGCGGCAGATACGCAGTATTTT.